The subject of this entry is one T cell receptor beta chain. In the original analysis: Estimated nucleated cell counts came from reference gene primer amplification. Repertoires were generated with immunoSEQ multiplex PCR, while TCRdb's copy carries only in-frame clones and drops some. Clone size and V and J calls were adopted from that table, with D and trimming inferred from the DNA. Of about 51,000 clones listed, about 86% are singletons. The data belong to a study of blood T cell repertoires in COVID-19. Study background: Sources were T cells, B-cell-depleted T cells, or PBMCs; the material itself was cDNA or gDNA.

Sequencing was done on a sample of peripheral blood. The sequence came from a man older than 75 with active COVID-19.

This chain's CDR3 is CASSLGWGQGNNEQFF. The CDR3 DNA is TGTGCCAGCAGCCTGGGTTGGGGACAGGGAAACAATGAGCAGTTCTTC. J is TRBJ2-1 and V is TRBV27; 9 nucleotides align to TRBD1. This CDR3 spans 16 amino acids. Germline V lookup: CDR1 MNHEY, CDR2 SMNVEV (reference sequence). The J segment lost 5 bases and the V segment lost 6 bases, leaving 11 bases of the junction unmatched.